The 10 T cell receptor beta chains given below trace back to one sample, sequenced in a study of blood T cells in healthy people across ages. Using a J-beta primer mix together with a sample-barcoded 5' primer, a second PCR was run for roughly 6 to 12 cycles. MiXCR, run by TCRdb on the 5' RACE reads, gives a single entry per CDR3 protein. The sample includes approximately 350,000 distinct CDR3 sequences, about 55% seen only once; the top ten take around 49%. Sequenced input: blood. These receptors were taken from a man between 60 and 75 years old in good health.

The chain employs TRBV7-2 and TRBJ2-3; 8 bases map to TRBD2. Germline CDR1 SGHTA, CDR2 FQGNSA. The trim removed 1 base at V and 3 bases at J, leaving 9 bases unmatched. The CDR3 runs to 17 residues. CDR3 bases: TGTGCCAGCAGCTTAGTCGCGGGAGGCCGGCAAACAGATACGCAGTATTTT. It encodes CASSLVAGGRQTDTQYF. Supplemented by reference TRBV7-2 and TRBJ2-3, the full variable domain reads GAGVSQSPSNKVTEKGKDVELRCDPISGHTALYWYRQSLGQGLEFLIYFQGNSAPDKSGLPSDRFSAERTGGSVSTLTIQRTQQEDSAVYLCASSLVAGGRQTDTQYFGPGTRLTVL.

The chain is built from TRBV12-3 or TRBV12-4 and TRBJ2-3, with TRBD2 identical over 12 bases. V shed 3 bases and J 4 bases; nucleotides not matched to a gene: 5. CDR3 length equals 16 residues. CDR3 nucleotides: TGTGCCAGCAGTTTGGCTAGCGGGGGGGCCCCAGATACGCAGTATTTT. Translation: CASSLASGGAPDTQYF.

The V and J genes are TRBV20-1 and TRBJ2-3; no reliable D call. The CDR3 consists of 13 residues. The germline gives CDR1 DFQATT, CDR2 SNEGSKA (reference sequence). Trimming shortened V by 0 bases and J by 5 bases, and 9 bases separated the two germline ends. The CDR3 nucleotides read TGCAGTGCTAGAGAAGCCAGGCGAGATACGCAGTATTTT. This translates into CSAREARRDTQYF.

The chain carries TRBV27 and TRBJ1-2, with D possibly being TRBD1 (5 bases). The CDR3 totals 12 residues. Germline-derived CDR1 and CDR2 are MNHEY and SMNVEV (reference sequence). V was clipped by 8 bases and J by 4 bases, with 11 bases between them. The CDR3 DNA follows: TGTGCCAGCCAGGGTAAGGGCTATGGCTACACCTTC. Translating gives CASQGKGYGYTF.

The CDR3 sequence: CASSEGLAGNEQFF. The CDR3, as DNA: TGTGCCAGCAGTGAAGGCCTAGCAGGCAATGAGCAGTTCTTC. The chain is built from TRBV2 and TRBJ2-1; tentatively, D is TRBD2 (5 bases). The germline V gene has CDR1 SNHLY and CDR2 FYNNEI. The CDR3 sequence is 14 residues long. V shed 1 base and J shed 6 bases, with 10 bases lying between them.

The CDR3 bases are TGCGCCAGCAGCTTGGCCCGGCCCACAGATACGCAGTATTTT. It specifies CASSLARPTDTQYF. V and J are TRBV5-1 and TRBJ2-3; D call uncertain. Germline-derived CDR1 and CDR2 are SGHRS and YFSETQ. V was clipped by 0 bases and J by 2 bases, with 7 bases between them. The CDR3 is made up of 14 amino acids. The full variable domain, rest sourced from reference TRBV5-1 and TRBJ2-3, is KAGVTQTPRYLIKTRGQQVTLSCSPISGHRSVSWYQQTPGQGLQFLFEYFSETQRNKGNFPGRFSGRQFSNSRSEMNVSTLELGDSALYLCASSLARPTDTQYFGPGTRLTVL.

CDR3: CASSQDRGFGQYF. The CDR3 bases are TGCGCCAGCAGCCAAGATCGGGGCTTCGGGCAGTACTTC. V is TRBV4-3 and J is TRBJ2-7, with D perhaps assigned TRBD1 or TRBD2 (5 bases each). Between the trimmed V and J ends, which lost 0 bases and 9 bases, there was a span of 12 bases. Germline V lookup: CDR1 LGHNA, CDR2 YSLEER. The CDR3 spans 13 residues.

This rearrangement joins TRBV5-6 to TRBJ1-1, with a possible D match to TRBD1 (5 bases). Germline V gives CDR1 SGHDT, CDR2 YYEEEE. The CDR3 length is 13 residues. Deletions cut 4 bases from V and 6 bases from J, with 13 bases between. CDR3 residues: CASSVGVVAEAFF. DNA for the CDR3: TGTGCCAGCAGCGTGGGGGTTGTGGCTGAAGCTTTCTTT. The full variable domain, completed using reference TRBV5-6 and TRBJ1-1, is DAGVTQSPTHLIKTRGQQVTLRCSPKSGHDTVSWYQQALGQGPQFIFQYYEEEERQRGNFPDRFSGHQFPNYSSELNVNALLLGDSALYLCASSVGVVAEAFFGQGTRLTVV.

The gene calls are TRBV20-1 and TRBJ2-3; 11 bases align to TRBD2. The CDR3 sequence is 15 residues long. J gave up 5 bases and V 1 base, and 5 bases lay outside the gene matches. The germline V gene encodes CDR1 DFQATT and CDR2 SNEGSKA (reference sequence). CDR3: CSARVSGRARDTQYF. CDR3 nucleotides: TGCAGTGCTAGAGTTAGCGGGAGGGCCCGAGATACGCAGTATTTT.

Only a few counts were recorded for this clonotype. The chain is built from TRBV25-1 and TRBJ2-5; 9 bases align to TRBD2. V gave up 7 bases and J gave up 9 bases; unmatched junction bases: 12. Germline V gene lookup returns CDR1 MGHDK and CDR2 SYGVNS. CDR3 length: 14 amino acids. CDR3 coding DNA: TGTGCCAGCACAACGGGGGCGGGGGGGAAATCCCAGTACTTC. Protein: CASTTGAGGKSQYF.